This T cell receptor beta chain was sequenced in a study of post-analysis software for immune sequencing data. Study results and caveats: Controls showed significantly higher normalized Chao1 diversity than did multiple sclerosis patients. About five TRBV segments occurring more often in patients than controls included TRBV5-6, TRBV5-1 and TRBV20-1.

Many counts were recorded for this clonotype. Its antigen is still unknown. The authors incorporated unique molecular identifiers into the TCR beta cDNA libraries. TCRdb processed the PCR reads anew with MiXCR; each CDR3 protein has one entry. The sample lists hundreds of thousands of distinct CDR3 sequences, roughly a third seen once, with approximately 4.6% in the top ten. V was shortened by 6 bases and J by 4 bases, with 15 bases between the two germline ends. This CDR3 contains 14 residues. The source is a girl aged 10 to 17 with multiple sclerosis. This chain connects TRBV12-3 or TRBV12-4 to TRBJ1-1; D call uncertain. Material for sequencing was blood. The CDR3 region has the DNA TGTGCCAGCAGGCCAGGTTATTTGAGCACTGAAGCTTTCTTT. Translating gives CASRPGYLSTEAFF.